This TCR beta chain was sequenced during a study of T cell responses to AZD1222 COVID-19 vaccine. Of note for this clone: Its antigen is unknown.

Broader study findings: Baseline serology detected seropositivity in only 5 or 6 AZD1222 recipients. Spike-spanning, vaccine-associated CD4 TCRs were dominant at 160-218 and 743-854. White British ancestry dominated among donors, who included more females, and clonal diversity was possibly underestimated.

Sequencing used immunoSEQ multiplex PCR; TCRdb keeps in-frame clones, though not all of them. This table holds approximately 150,000 clones, under 95% found once. Trimming took off 1 base at V and 7 bases at J, with 10 bases between the two ends. Germline CDR1 SEHNR, CDR2 FQNEAQ (reference sequence). This CDR3 spans 14 amino acids. The chain has TRBV7-9 and TRBJ1-4; D gene ambiguous. Specimen: peripheral blood, collected 28 days after the second AZD1222 dose. This clonotype was sampled from an adult who received the AZD1222 COVID-19 vaccine. CDR3 bases: TGTGCCAGCAGCTTAGTTTCGGTGGCTGAAAAACTGTTTTTT. It yields the protein CASSLVSVAEKLFF.